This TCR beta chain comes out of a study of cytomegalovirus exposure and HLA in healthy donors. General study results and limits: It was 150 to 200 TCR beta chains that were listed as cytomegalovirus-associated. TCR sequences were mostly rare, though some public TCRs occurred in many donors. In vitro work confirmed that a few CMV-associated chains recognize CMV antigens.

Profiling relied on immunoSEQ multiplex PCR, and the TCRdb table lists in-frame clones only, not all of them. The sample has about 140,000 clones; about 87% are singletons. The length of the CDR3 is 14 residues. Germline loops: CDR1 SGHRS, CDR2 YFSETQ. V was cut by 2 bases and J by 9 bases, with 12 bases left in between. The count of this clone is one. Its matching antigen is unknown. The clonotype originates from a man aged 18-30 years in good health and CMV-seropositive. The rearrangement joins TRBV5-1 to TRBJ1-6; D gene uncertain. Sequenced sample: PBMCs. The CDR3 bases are TGCGCCAGCAGCTTTCGGTCAGGCGTTTCACCCCTCCACTTT. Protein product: CASSFRSGVSPLHF.